This paragraph covers one T cell receptor (beta chain) sequence. Its antigen is unknown. The source of the sample is a study of shared clonotypes between healthy human individuals. Study-wide results and caveats: Richness estimates generally favored naive over memory subsets. Only blood underwent sampling, and tissue repertoires likely differ.

The germline V gene encodes CDR1 MRHNA and CDR2 SNTAGT. The CDR3 has 14 residues. V lost 10 bases and J lost 0, with 16 bases in between. Deep was the level at which the assay was run. Source study methods: In the immunoSEQ data, sequences were junction-only and lacked quality scores, so filtering differed. The repertoire was sequenced with immunoSEQ multiplex PCR; TCRdb's copy has only in-frame clones and lacks some. The V and J calls and the clone size are those of that table, but D and trimming were determined from the DNA. The data contain under 1,100,000 clones, around 76% of them singletons. The sequenced sample was memory CD4+ T cells sorted from blood. As for subset: CD45RA-negative fraction. This sequence was found in a man between 18 and 29 years old in good health. The chain is built from TRBV6-4 and TRBJ2-7; D unresolved. As DNA, the CDR3 is TGTGCCACTCAGGAGCCTTCGAACTCCTACGAGCAGTACTTC. As protein: CATQEPSNSYEQYF.